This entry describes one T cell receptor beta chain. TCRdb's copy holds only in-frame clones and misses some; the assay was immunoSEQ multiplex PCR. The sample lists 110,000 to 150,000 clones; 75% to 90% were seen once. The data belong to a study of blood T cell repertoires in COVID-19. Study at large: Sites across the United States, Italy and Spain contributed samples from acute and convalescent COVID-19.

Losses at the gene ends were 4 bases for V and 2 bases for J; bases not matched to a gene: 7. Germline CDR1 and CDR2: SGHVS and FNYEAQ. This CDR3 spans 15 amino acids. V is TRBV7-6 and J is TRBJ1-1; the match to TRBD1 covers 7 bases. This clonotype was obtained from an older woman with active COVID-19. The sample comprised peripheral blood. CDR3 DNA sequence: TGTGCCAGCAGCTCCCCTTGGACAGGCAACACTGAAGCTTTCTTT. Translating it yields CASSSPWTGNTEAFF.